This is a list of T cell receptor beta chains from one sample in a study of T cell repertoires in cytomegalovirus infection. Using its own MiXCR run on the reads, TCRdb lists one record per CDR3 protein. The sample shows under 150,000 distinct CDR3 sequences, roughly 9% of them seen only once. Sequenced: PBMCs. The receptors originated from a human donor in good health (CMV status not recorded). Some clones in this sample may be carry-over from other donors' samples. CDR3s include the opening cysteine and the closing phenylalanine or tryptophan. A D gene is named only where the DNA matches it firmly. The size field is filled for only some rows; it gives once, few, many or a size class.

d_call	clone_size	v_call	j_call	cdr3_nt	cdr3_aa
TRBD2	many	TRBV4-1	TRBJ2-2	TGCGCCAGCAGCCAAGACGGGGGGTGGGTCGGGGAGCTGTTTTTT	CASSQDGGWVGELFF
-	many	TRBV6-6	TRBJ1-2	TGTGCCAGCAGTTACCGAGGTGACAGCGTCTATGGCTACACCTTC	CASSYRGDSVYGYTF
-	-	TRBV10-3	TRBJ1-5	TGTGCCATCAGTGAGTCGTACAGGGAAGTAAATCAGCCCCAGCATTTT	CAISESYREVNQPQHF
-	many	TRBV19	TRBJ1-3	TGTGCCAGTAGTGCCACAGCAAGCTCTGGAAACACCATATATTTT	CASSATASSGNTIYF
-	few	TRBV20-1	TRBJ1-1	TGCAGTGCAGCCGTCACAGGAGTGAACACTGAAGCTTTCTTT	CSAAVTGVNTEAFF
-	many	TRBV28	TRBJ1-4	TGTGCCAGCACGAGGTTTCATAATGAAAAACTGTTTTTT	CASTRFHNEKLFF
-	many	TRBV25-1	TRBJ2-7	TGTGCCAGCATTGGGATCGTCGAGCAGTACTTC	CASIGIVEQYF
-	many	TRBV24-1	TRBJ1-5	TGTGCCACCAGTGATTCTCAGGGGTTGGGTCAGCCCCAGCATTTT	CATSDSQGLGQPQHF
-	once	TRBV20-1	TRBJ1-1	TGCAGTGCTAGACCCCAGCCCCCGGGGGTTGGCGGGGCTTTCTTT	CSARPQPPGVGGAFF
-	many	TRBV5-4	TRBJ2-7	TGTGCCACCAGGGACTGGAGCTCCTACGAGCAGTACTTC	CATRDWSSYEQYF
-	few	TRBV20-1	TRBJ2-2	TGCAGTGCTAGGGTGACTGTGACCGGGGAGCTGTTTTTT	CSARVTVTGELFF
-	many	TRBV5-4	TRBJ2-5	TGTGCCAGCAGCCTAGGGACGGTTAAAGAGACCCAGTACTTC	CASSLGTVKETQYF
TRBD2	-	TRBV2	TRBJ2-1	TGTGCCAGCAGTGAAGCCCTCCGGGGGGTGAGTGAGCAGTTCTTC	CASSEALRGVSEQFF